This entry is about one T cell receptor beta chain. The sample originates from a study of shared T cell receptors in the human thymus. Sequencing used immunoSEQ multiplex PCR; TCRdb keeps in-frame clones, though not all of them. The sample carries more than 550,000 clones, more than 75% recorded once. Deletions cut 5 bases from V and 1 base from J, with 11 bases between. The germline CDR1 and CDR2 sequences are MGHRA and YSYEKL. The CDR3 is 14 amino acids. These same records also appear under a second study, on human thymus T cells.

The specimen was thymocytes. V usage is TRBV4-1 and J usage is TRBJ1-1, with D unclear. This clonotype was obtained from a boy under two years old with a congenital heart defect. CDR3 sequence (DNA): TGCGCCAGCAGCAGCCAAGGAGGGAACACTGAAGCTTTCTTT. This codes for CASSSQGGNTEAFF.